This T cell receptor beta chain was captured in a study of T cell repertoires in cytomegalovirus infection. TCRdb analysed the reads with MiXCR anew, one entry per CDR3 protein. The sample lists 150,000 to 200,000 distinct CDR3 sequences, about an eighth seen once, with about a quarter in the top ten. Study results and caveats: CMV carriers having the relevant HLA were flagged by cumulative public TCR beta family frequency.

The CDR3 has 15 amino acids. V was clipped by 1 base and J by 0 bases, with 9 bases between them. Germline CDR1 is LGHNT and CDR2 is FRNRAP. As to this clonotype: The antigen is not known.

The chain recombines TRBV12-5 with TRBJ1-1; D uncertain. This clonotype was sampled from a human donor in good health (CMV status not recorded). Some clones in this sample may be carry-over from other donors' samples. Sequencing used PBMCs. Here the CDR3 reads CASGLGLLVNTEAFF. As DNA, the CDR3 is TGTGCTAGTGGTTTGGGACTTTTAGTGAACACTGAAGCTTTCTTT.